These 28 T cell receptor beta chains came from one sample sequenced in a study of tumor-infiltrating lymphocytes in primary liver carcinoma. Unsorted whole blood supplied the blood RNA, and germline DNA was isolated too. The authors made TCR beta cDNA from around 500 ng total RNA with a constant-region primer. Modified slightly, ARM-PCR produced TCR beta libraries over three nested multiplex PCR rounds. Researchers ran the first two PCR rounds for roughly 11 cycles each with TRBV1-TRBV30 forward primers and a C-beta reverse primer. One entry per CDR3 protein results from TCRdb running MiXCR on the multiplex PCR reads. The table records around 210,000 distinct CDR3 sequences, 65% of them present only once. The sequenced sample was peripheral blood. These TCRs come from an older woman with primary liver carcinoma and hepatitis B virus infection.

This clonotype was observed a handful of times. V usage is TRBV5-4 and J usage is TRBJ2-7, with 7 nucleotides matching TRBD2. The junction had 6 bases not matched to a gene; V was cut back by 3 bases and J by 0 bases. The CDR3 extends over 15 amino acids. Germline V gene data show CDR1 as SGHNT and CDR2 as YYREEE (reference sequence). CDR3 in DNA: TGTGCCAGCAGCTGGGGGGGGGGACTCTCCTACGAGCAGTACTTC. Its protein product is CASSWGGGLSYEQYF. The full variable domain, in which reference TRBV5-4 and TRBJ2-7 provide the parts outside the CDR3, is ETGVTQSPTHLIKTRGQQVTLRCSSQSGHNTVSWYQQALGQGPQFIFQYYREEENGRGNFPPRFSGLQFPNYSSELNVNALELDDSALYLCASSWGGGLSYEQYFGPGTRLTVT.

Regarding this clonotype: A junction boundary mismatches the germline segment, possibly from a read error. The chain joins TRBV6-6 to TRBJ2-2; weak D call: TRBD2 (6 bases). The CDR3 runs to 15 residues. The germline CDR1 and CDR2 sequences are MNHNY and SVGAGI (reference sequence). The DNA for the CDR3 is TGTGCCAGCAGTTACCGATACAGGAACACCGGGGGGCTGTTTTTT. This translates into CASSYRYRNTGGLFF.

The J gene is TRBJ2-1, the V gene TRBV12-3 or TRBV12-4, with 12 positions matching TRBD2. Germline trimming cut 10 bases from V and 10 bases from J; bases unmatched to any gene: 14. The CDR3 has 15 residues. CDR3: CANSKTSGGPREQFF. CDR3 nucleotides: TGTGCCAACAGCAAGACTAGCGGGGGTCCACGGGAGCAGTTCTTC.

On this clonotype itself: One end of the junction fails to match germline, which may point to a read error. The chain employs TRBV5-5 and TRBJ1-4; D not certain. Germline CDR1 reads SGHKS; CDR2 reads YYEKEE (reference sequence). This CDR3 contains 13 residues. CDR3 sequence: CASSRRAEETLFF. CDR3 DNA: TGTGCCAGCAGCCGGCGGGCGGAGGAAACACTGTTTTTT.

A few counts support this clonotype. V and J are TRBV7-9 and TRBJ2-2, with D perhaps TRBD2 (6 bases). Germline CDR1 and CDR2: SEHNR and FQNEAQ (reference sequence). V gave up 6 bases and J gave up 0 bases, with 14 bases separating them. This CDR3 comprises 16 residues. This CDR3 reads CASSPPGGTNTGELFF. The CDR3 DNA reads TGTGCCAGCAGTCCTCCCGGGGGTACGAACACCGGGGAGCTGTTTTTT.

In this sample, this clonotype turned up once. V is TRBV6-2 or TRBV6-3 and J is TRBJ2-1, with a tentative D call TRBD2 (6 bases). Trimming took 7 bases from V and 6 from J, leaving 16 bases between them. This CDR3 has 14 residues. Germline CDR1 and CDR2: MNHEY and SVGEGT. The chain's CDR3 is CASNFLRGINEQFF. CDR3 DNA sequence: TGTGCCAGCAACTTCCTCCGGGGGATCAATGAGCAGTTCTTC.

Worth noting for this clonotype: No conserved phenylalanine or tryptophan is present at the end of the CDR3, so a read error is the likely explanation. V is TRBV11-2 and J is TRBJ1-4; the D is unclear. V gave up 3 bases and J gave up 12 bases, with 17 bases separating them. CDR3 size: 14 residues. Germline-derived CDR1 and CDR2 are SGHAT and FQNNGV. The DNA for the CDR3 is TGTGCCAGCAGCTTCGATCGTGGAGGTTTAGAACTGTTTCTT. It specifies CASSFDRGGLELFL.

This clonotype was recorded many times. This chain connects TRBV29-1 to TRBJ2-7, with 7 bases matching TRBD1. CDR3 length equals 12 residues. Germline values: CDR1 SQVTM, CDR2 ANQGSEA. After removal of 4 bases from V and 3 bases from J, the junction contained 3 bases not matched to a gene. DNA for the CDR3: TGCAGCGTTGGAAGGACAGGCTACGAGCAGTACTTC. It codes for CSVGRTGYEQYF.

Concerning this clonotype: The junction departs from the called germline gene at one end, perhaps through a read error. The chain links TRBV29-1 to TRBJ2-3; D gene ambiguous. CDR3 length: 12 residues. Germline-derived CDR1 and CDR2 are SQVTM and ANQGSEA. CDR3 coding DNA: TGCAACGTTAAGGACGGTTTGGATACGCCGTATTTT. It codes for CNVKDGLDTPYF.

This clonotype was detected once. J is TRBJ2-7 and V is TRBV6-5; 9 positions agree with TRBD2. This CDR3 has 13 residues. Losses at the gene ends were 7 bases for V and 4 bases for J; bases not matched to a gene: 5. CDR1 and CDR2 from the germline V gene are MNHEY and SVGAGI. This CDR3 is CASISGLAYEQYF. The CDR3 DNA reads as TGTGCCAGCATTTCCGGACTAGCGTACGAGCAGTACTTC.

This clonotype came up once. The junction departs from germline at one end; a sequencing error may be responsible. This chain joins TRBV4-2 and TRBJ2-5, with TRBD2 matching 11 bases. The germline gives CDR1 LGHNA, CDR2 YNFKEQ. The length of the CDR3 is 16 residues. CDR3: CVSSQDLTSGSETQYF. The CDR3 DNA sequence: TGTGTCAGCAGCCAAGATTTAACTAGCGGGAGCGAGACCCAGTACTTC.

This clonotype was observed many times. The chain has TRBV4-1 and TRBJ2-5; 11 bases agree with TRBD2. CDR3 length: 17 amino acids. Trimming at V came to 3 bases and at J to 1 base, leaving 7 bases not matched to a gene. Germline V CDR1 and CDR2: MGHRA, YSYEKL. CDR3 amino acids: CASSHTSGRGSQETQYF. DNA of the CDR3: TGCGCCAGCAGCCATACTAGCGGGAGAGGGTCCCAAGAGACCCAGTACTTC.

With respect to this clonotype: One junction end disagrees with the germline gene, perhaps due to a read error. The chain links TRBV7-8 to TRBJ2-2; the match to TRBD2 covers 8 bases. Germline CDR1 reads SGHVS; CDR2 reads FQNEAQ. This CDR3 has 14 residues. CDR3 in amino acids: CTSSPIAGTGELFF. As DNA, the CDR3 is TGTACCAGCAGTCCAATAGCGGGAACCGGGGAGCTGTTTTTT.

Note on this clonotype: Here the CDR3 omits its conserved ending phenylalanine or tryptophan, so a read error is the likely source. The DNA is left out, because the CDR3 cannot be placed on it with certainty; the CDR3 is given as TCRdb lists it. The V gene is TRBV6-5, the J gene TRBJ1-2; the D segment call TRBD1 is taken from the table without a DNA check. The CDR3 totals 13 residues, both ends included. Germline-derived CDR1 and CDR2 are MNHEY and SVGAGI. The CDR3 here is CASRSGTDYGCTS.

The DNA of the CDR3 is TGTGCTAGTGGCCAGACTAGCGGCCTATACAATGAGCAGTTCTTC. Translating it yields CASGQTSGLYNEQFF. V gene TRBV12-5 combines with J gene TRBJ2-1; TRBD2 agrees at 9 bases. This CDR3 is built from 15 residues. Germline trimming cut 6 bases from V and 4 bases from J; bases unmatched to any gene: 7. Germline lookup yields CDR1 LGHNT and CDR2 FRNRAP.

The chain carries TRBV12-3 or TRBV12-4 and TRBJ2-7, with 8 bases identical to TRBD2. CDR3 length: 17 residues. V lost 7 bases, J lost 0 bases, and 14 bases stayed unmatched. CDR3 DNA: TGTGCCAGCATCTTGTCTGCCACAGGACTAGCCTCCTACGAGCAGTACTTC. It encodes CASILSATGLASYEQYF.

In the case of this clonotype: A read error is likely, as this CDR3 ends without the conserved phenylalanine or tryptophan. The chain carries TRBV6-5 and TRBJ2-7; possible D gene TRBD1, 5 bases. Germline V gene sequence: CDR1 MNHEY, CDR2 SVGAGI. The CDR3 loop spans 12 amino acids. Trimming shortened V by 9 bases and J by 6 bases, and 15 bases separated the two germline ends. This CDR3 reads CASSPQGREQYI. The CDR3 DNA reads as TGTGCCAGTAGTCCCCAGGGCCGCGAGCAGTACATC.

As concerns this clonotype: An end of the junction differs from the germline gene, which may be a read error. The CDR3 nucleotides read TGTGACAGCAGCTCATTCCTGGACAGGGTCTACGAGCAGTACTTC. Protein product: CDSSSFLDRVYEQYF. The chain joins TRBV11-2 to TRBJ2-7; 8 positions match TRBD1. Germline V gene lookup returns CDR1 SGHAT and CDR2 FQNNGV. This CDR3 has 15 residues.

For this clonotype: One junction end does not reproduce the germline sequence, and a read error may be involved. The chain recombines TRBV11-3 with TRBJ2-7, with 10 bases fitting TRBD1. Germline V lookup: CDR1 SGHNT, CDR2 YENEEA. The CDR3 extends over 15 amino acids. The CDR3 here is CTSSPETGGNYEQYF. As DNA, the CDR3 is TGTACCAGCAGCCCCGAGACAGGGGGCAACTACGAACAGTACTTC.

This clonotype was seen only once. The CDR3 ends on some other residue instead of the conserved phenylalanine or tryptophan, so this is likely a read error. This rearrangement joins TRBV11-2 to TRBJ2-7, with 10 bases that match TRBD2. CDR1 is SGHAT, CDR2 FQNNGV, per germline. Trimming removed 5 bases from V and 8 bases from J; junction bases left unmatched: 6. This CDR3 has 13 amino acids. CDR3 in DNA: TGTGCCAGCAGCAGCCTAGCGGGGGTACAGCAGTACCTC. It codes for CASSSLAGVQQYL.

Note on this clonotype: This may come from a read error, since a much larger clone is one base off. The chain links TRBV28 to TRBJ2-6, with a tentative D call TRBD2 (7 bases). Trimming shortened V by 5 bases and J by 5 bases, and 13 bases separated the two germline ends. This CDR3 has 15 amino acids. Per germline, CDR1 MDHEN and CDR2 SYDVKM. For the CDR3, the DNA is TGTGCCAGCAGTGGGCGGGGGCCCTGGGCCAACGTCCTGACTTTC. It yields the protein CASSGRGPWANVLTF. Looking up the rest from reference TRBV28 and TRBJ2-6 gives the full variable domain: DVKVTQSSRYLVKRTGEKVFLECVQDMDHENMFWYRQDPGLGLRLIYFSYDVKMKEKGDIPEGYSVSREKKERFSLILESASTNQTSMYLCASSGRGPWANVLTFGAGSRLTVL.

This chain uses TRBV6-1 with TRBJ2-2; D gene uncertain. Trimming left V 0 bases short and J 5 bases short, with 7 bases between. Germline-derived CDR1 and CDR2 are MNHNS and SASEGT. The CDR3 runs 14 residues. The CDR3 region has the DNA TGTGCCAGCAGTGAAGCGCACCCGACCGGGGAGCTGTTTTTT. This codes for CASSEAHPTGELFF.

Note on this clonotype: Given the absence of the conserved phenylalanine or tryptophan at the CDR3 end, a read error is likely. The chain is built from TRBV11-2 and TRBJ2-1; D unresolved. Germline values: CDR1 SGHAT, CDR2 FQNNGV. The CDR3 contains 15 residues. This CDR3 reads CASSLGRVADNEQFL. CDR3 DNA sequence: TGTGCCAGCAGTTTAGGTAGGGTGGCGGACAATGAGCAGTTCCTC.

About this clonotype: A clone one base away is much larger, so this may be a read error. The chain combines TRBV6-5 with TRBJ2-1, with 10 bases fitting TRBD2. The length of the CDR3 is 15 residues. In germline, CDR1 is MNHEY, CDR2 SVGAGI. With 6 bases clipped from V and 8 bases from J, the junction kept 10 bases outside the gene matches. CDR3 sequence: CASSRLAGAGDEQFF. DNA of the CDR3: TGTGCCAGCAGCCGGCTAGCGGGAGCGGGCGATGAGCAGTTCTTC.

This clonotype occurred many times. The chain couples TRBV6-1 to TRBJ1-2; D possibly corresponds to TRBD1 (5 bases). CDR3 size: 14 residues. V dropped 7 bases and J dropped 5 bases, with 17 bases sitting between them. CDR1 is MNHNS, CDR2 SASEGT, per germline. CDR3 loop: CASTRGDGGYGYTF. The CDR3 region has the DNA TGTGCCAGCACCCGGGGGGATGGAGGTTATGGCTACACCTTC.

The chain carries TRBV9 and TRBJ1-3, with D possibly matching TRBD1 (6 bases). Per the germline V gene, CDR1 is SGDLS and CDR2 is YYNGEE. Trimming cost V 3 bases and J 3 bases, with 13 bases left between them. The CDR3 loop spans 15 amino acids. The CDR3 loop reads CASSGPTGFGNTIYF. CDR3 bases: TGTGCCAGCAGCGGCCCGACAGGCTTTGGAAACACCATATATTTT.

Remarks on this clonotype: This may stem from a read error, because a much larger clone lies one nucleotide away. The V and J genes are TRBV12-3 or TRBV12-4 and TRBJ1-6; D gene ambiguous. The germline V and J ends were trimmed by 3 bases and 4 bases, with 10 bases remaining between them. The CDR3 is 15 residues long. The CDR3 coding sequence is TGTGCCAGCAGTTTTAATCCGGGGTATAATTCACCCCTCCACTTT. Amino acids: CASSFNPGYNSPLHF.

Concerning this clonotype itself: This clone may be a read error of a much larger clone one base away. V gene TRBV4-1 combines with J gene TRBJ2-1; D unclear. The CDR3 has 14 residues. V was trimmed by 0 bases and J by 14 bases, leaving 17 bases between them. Germline values: CDR1 MGHRA, CDR2 YSYEKL. The CDR3 reads CASSQDQETKSEFF. The CDR3 DNA reads as TGCGCCAGCAGCCAAGATCAAGAGACCAAGAGCGAGTTCTTC.